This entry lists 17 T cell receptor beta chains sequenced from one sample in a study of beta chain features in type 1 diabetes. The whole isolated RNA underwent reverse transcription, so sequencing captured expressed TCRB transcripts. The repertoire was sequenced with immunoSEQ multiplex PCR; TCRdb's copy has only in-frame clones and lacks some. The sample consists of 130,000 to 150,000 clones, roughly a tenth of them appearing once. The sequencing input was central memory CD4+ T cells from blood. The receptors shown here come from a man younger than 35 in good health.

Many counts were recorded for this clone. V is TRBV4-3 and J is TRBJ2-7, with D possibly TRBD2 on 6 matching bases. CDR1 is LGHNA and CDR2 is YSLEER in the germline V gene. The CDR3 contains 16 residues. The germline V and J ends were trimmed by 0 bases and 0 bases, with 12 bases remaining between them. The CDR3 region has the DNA TGCGCCAGCAGCCAAGAGCTTTACGGGGGCTCCTACGAGCAGTACTTC. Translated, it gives CASSQELYGGSYEQYF.

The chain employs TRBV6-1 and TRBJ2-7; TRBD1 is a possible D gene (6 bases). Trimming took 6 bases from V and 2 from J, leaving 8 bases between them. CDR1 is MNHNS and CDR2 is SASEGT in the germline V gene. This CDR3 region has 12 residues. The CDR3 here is CASRDRPYEQYF. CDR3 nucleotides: TGTGCCAGCAGGGACAGACCCTACGAGCAGTACTTC.

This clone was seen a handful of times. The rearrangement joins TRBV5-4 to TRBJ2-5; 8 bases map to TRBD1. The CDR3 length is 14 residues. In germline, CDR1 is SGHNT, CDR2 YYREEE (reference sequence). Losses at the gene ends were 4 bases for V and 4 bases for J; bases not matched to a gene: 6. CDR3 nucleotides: TGTGCCAGCAGCACTACAGGGGGAGCAGAGACCCAGTACTTC. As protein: CASSTTGGAETQYF. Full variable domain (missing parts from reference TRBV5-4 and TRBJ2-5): ETGVTQSPTHLIKTRGQQVTLRCSSQSGHNTVSWYQQALGQGPQFIFQYYREEENGRGNFPPRFSGLQFPNYSSELNVNALELDDSALYLCASSTTGGAETQYFGPGTRLLVL.

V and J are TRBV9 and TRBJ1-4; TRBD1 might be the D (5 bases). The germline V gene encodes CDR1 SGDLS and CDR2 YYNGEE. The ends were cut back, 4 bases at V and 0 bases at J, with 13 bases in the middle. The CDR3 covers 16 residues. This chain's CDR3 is CASSPTTAATNEKLFF. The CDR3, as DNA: TGTGCCAGCAGCCCCACGACAGCAGCAACTAATGAAAAACTGTTTTTT.

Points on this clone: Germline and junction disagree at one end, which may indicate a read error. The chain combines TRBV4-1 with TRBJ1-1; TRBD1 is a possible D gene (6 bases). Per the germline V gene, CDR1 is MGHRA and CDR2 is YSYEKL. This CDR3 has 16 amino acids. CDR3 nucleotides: TGTGCCAGCAGCCAAGTGGCAGGGGCGATGAACACTGAAGCTTTCTTT. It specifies CASSQVAGAMNTEAFF.

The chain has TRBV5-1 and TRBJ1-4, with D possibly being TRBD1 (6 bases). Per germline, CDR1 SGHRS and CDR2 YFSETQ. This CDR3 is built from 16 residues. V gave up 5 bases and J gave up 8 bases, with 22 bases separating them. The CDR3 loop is CASRPTPTGPEEKLFF. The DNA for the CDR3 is TGCGCCAGCAGACCTACTCCGACAGGTCCGGAAGAAAAACTGTTTTTT.

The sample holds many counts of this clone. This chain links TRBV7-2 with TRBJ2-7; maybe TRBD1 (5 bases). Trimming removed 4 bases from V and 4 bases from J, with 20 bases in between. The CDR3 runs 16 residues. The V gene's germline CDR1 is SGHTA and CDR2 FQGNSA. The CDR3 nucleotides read TGTGCCAGCAGCTCCACGTTACTGGACACAGGTTACGAGCAGTACTTC. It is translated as CASSSTLLDTGYEQYF.

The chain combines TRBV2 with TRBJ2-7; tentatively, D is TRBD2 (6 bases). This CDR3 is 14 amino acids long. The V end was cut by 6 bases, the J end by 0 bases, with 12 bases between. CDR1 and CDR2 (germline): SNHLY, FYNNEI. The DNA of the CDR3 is TGTGCCAGCAGGCCGGGACTGAGCTCCTACGAGCAGTACTTC. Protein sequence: CASRPGLSSYEQYF.

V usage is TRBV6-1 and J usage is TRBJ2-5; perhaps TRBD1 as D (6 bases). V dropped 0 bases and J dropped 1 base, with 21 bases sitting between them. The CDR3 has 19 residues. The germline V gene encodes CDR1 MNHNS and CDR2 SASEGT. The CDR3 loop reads CASSEAKQGIFLFQETQYF. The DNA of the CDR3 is TGTGCCAGCAGTGAAGCGAAACAGGGAATCTTCTTGTTCCAAGAGACCCAGTACTTC.

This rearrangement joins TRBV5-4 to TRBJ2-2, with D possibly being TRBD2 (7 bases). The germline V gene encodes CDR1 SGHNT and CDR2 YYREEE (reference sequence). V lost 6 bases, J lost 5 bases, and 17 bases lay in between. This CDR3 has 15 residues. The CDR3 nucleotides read TGTGCCAGCACCAAAGGAGGGGGGGGAACCGGGGAGCTGTTTTTT. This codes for CASTKGGGGTGELFF.

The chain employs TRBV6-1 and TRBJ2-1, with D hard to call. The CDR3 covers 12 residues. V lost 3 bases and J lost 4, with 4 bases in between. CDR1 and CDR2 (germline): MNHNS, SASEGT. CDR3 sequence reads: CASSDQYNEQFF. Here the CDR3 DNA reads TGTGCCAGCAGTGACCAGTACAATGAGCAGTTCTTC.

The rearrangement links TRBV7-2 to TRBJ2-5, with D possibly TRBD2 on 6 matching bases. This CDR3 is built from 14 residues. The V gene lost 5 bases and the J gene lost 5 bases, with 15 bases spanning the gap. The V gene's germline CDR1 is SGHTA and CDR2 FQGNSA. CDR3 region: CASSRSGLAETQYF. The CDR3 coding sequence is TGTGCCAGCAGCCGTTCGGGACTTGCGGAGACCCAGTACTTC.

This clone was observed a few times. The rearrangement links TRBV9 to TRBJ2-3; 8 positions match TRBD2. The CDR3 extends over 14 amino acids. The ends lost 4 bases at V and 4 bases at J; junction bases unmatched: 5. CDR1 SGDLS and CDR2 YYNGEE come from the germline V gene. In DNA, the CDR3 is TGTGCCAGCAGCCCACTAGCGGTGGCAGATACGCAGTATTTT. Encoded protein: CASSPLAVADTQYF.

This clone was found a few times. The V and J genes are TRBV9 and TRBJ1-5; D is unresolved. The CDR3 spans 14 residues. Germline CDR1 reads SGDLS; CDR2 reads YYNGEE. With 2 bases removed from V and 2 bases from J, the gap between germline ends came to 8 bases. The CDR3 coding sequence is TGTGCCAGCAGCGTTGCGGATGGCAATCAGCCCCAGCATTTT. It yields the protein CASSVADGNQPQHF. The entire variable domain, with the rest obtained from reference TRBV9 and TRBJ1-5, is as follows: DSGVTQTPKHLITATGQRVTLRCSPRSGDLSVYWYQQSLDQGLQFLIQYYNGEERAKGNILERFSAQQFPDLHSELNLSSLELGDSALYFCASSVADGNQPQHFGDGTRLSIL.

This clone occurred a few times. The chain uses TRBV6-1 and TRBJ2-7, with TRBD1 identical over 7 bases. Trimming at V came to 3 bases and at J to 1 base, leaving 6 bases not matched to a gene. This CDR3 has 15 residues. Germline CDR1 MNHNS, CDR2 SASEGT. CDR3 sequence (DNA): TGTGCCAGCAGTGACCCGGGACAGTATTCCTACGAGCAGTACTTC. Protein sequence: CASSDPGQYSYEQYF.

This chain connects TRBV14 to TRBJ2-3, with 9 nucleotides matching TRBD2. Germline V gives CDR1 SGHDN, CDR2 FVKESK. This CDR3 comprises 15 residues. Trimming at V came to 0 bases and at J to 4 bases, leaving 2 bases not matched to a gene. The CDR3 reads CASSQDSGGSDTQYF. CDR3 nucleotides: TGTGCCAGCAGCCAAGATAGCGGGGGATCAGATACGCAGTATTTT.

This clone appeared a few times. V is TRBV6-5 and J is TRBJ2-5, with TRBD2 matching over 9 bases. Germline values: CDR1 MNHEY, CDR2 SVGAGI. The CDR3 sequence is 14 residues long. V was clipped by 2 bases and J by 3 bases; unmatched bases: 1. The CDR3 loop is CASSYPSGEETQYF. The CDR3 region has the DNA TGTGCCAGCAGTTACCCTAGCGGGGAAGAGACCCAGTACTTC.